A selection of T cell receptor beta chains follows, all from one sample in a study of Tregs in tolerant kidney transplant recipients. Profiling relied on immunoSEQ multiplex PCR, and the TCRdb table lists in-frame clones only, not all of them. This sample has around 19,000 clones, with 80% to 90% found just once. The sample consisted of Tregs from blood. The receptors derive from a human donor in good health. Each CDR3 is given with its conserved first and last residue. The D gene is left open where the match is weak. Some rows have no size entry. The others give once, few or many, or a class for an expanded clone.

v_call	d_call	clone_size	j_call	cdr3_aa	cdr3_nt
TRBV29-1	TRBD1	NA	TRBJ1-2	CSVEDRQGAIRYGYTF	TGCAGCGTTGAAGACAGGCAGGGGGCGATTCGCTATGGCTACACCTTC
TRBV6-1	NA	few	TRBJ2-3	CASSRRGGTDTQYF	TGTGCCAGCAGTAGAAGAGGAGGGACAGATACGCAGTATTTT
TRBV5-4	TRBD2	NA	TRBJ2-3	CASRWGPAGGPTDTQYF	TGTGCCAGCAGATGGGGGCCGGCGGGAGGACCCACAGATACGCAGTATTTT
TRBV30	NA	NA	TRBJ2-2	CAWSPSWGPGELFF	TGTGCCTGGAGCCCATCCTGGGGCCCCGGGGAGCTGTTTTTT
TRBV5-5	NA	NA	TRBJ1-6	CASRTEVLSPLHF	TGTGCCAGCAGGACAGAAGTGTTGTCACCCCTCCACTTT
TRBV2	TRBD1	NA	TRBJ1-2	CASSSLGGPYGYTF	TGTGCCAGCAGTAGCTTAGGGGGCCCCTATGGCTACACCTTC
TRBV5-1	NA	NA	TRBJ1-4	CASSPEGREGEKLFF	TGCGCCAGCAGCCCGGAGGGGAGGGAGGGAGAAAAACTGTTTTTT
TRBV5-4	NA	NA	TRBJ2-3	CASSLASSRDTQYF	TGTGCCAGCAGCTTAGCTTCTAGCAGAGATACGCAGTATTTT
TRBV11-3	TRBD2	NA	TRBJ2-3	CASSTGAGVPDTQYF	TGTGCCAGCAGCACCGGAGCGGGAGTACCAGATACGCAGTATTTT
TRBV4-2	TRBD2	NA	TRBJ2-1	CASSHAGTSGSERYNEQFF	TGTGCCAGCAGCCATGCCGGGACTAGCGGGAGCGAGAGGTACAATGAGCAGTTCTTC
TRBV4-3	NA	NA	TRBJ2-1	CASSQEPSSYNEQFF	TGCGCCAGCAGCCAAGAACCTAGCTCCTACAATGAGCAGTTCTTC
TRBV18	NA	NA	TRBJ2-6	CASSGSGAISGANVLTF	TGTGCCAGCTCAGGGTCAGGTGCTATCTCTGGGGCCAACGTCCTGACTTTC
TRBV7-2	TRBD2	NA	TRBJ2-1	CASSFRSGGANEQFF	TGTGCCAGCAGCTTTAGGTCGGGAGGGGCGAATGAGCAGTTCTTC
TRBV2	TRBD2	once	TRBJ2-5	CASRVRSGSQETQYF	TGTGCCAGCAGGGTTAGGAGCGGGAGCCAAGAGACCCAGTACTTC
TRBV6-6	TRBD1	medium-sized	TRBJ1-2	CASSYGQGIGYTF	TGTGCCAGCAGTTACGGACAGGGGATAGGCTACACCTTC
TRBV7-3	NA	NA	TRBJ1-6	CASSPDRNSPLHF	TGTGCCAGCAGCCCCGACAGGAATTCACCCCTCCACTTT
TRBV5-1	NA	NA	TRBJ2-1	CASSLTLDSYNEQFF	TGCGCCAGCAGCCTTACCCTGGACAGCTACAATGAGCAGTTCTTC
TRBV12-5	NA	NA	TRBJ1-5	CASGYTGPNQPQHF	TGTGCTAGTGGTTATACAGGGCCCAATCAGCCCCAGCATTTT
TRBV27	TRBD1	NA	TRBJ1-1	CASSTWTGNTEAFF	TGTGCCAGCTCGACCTGGACAGGCAACACTGAAGCTTTCTTT
TRBV7-3	NA	NA	TRBJ2-3	CASSRGGRDTQYF	TGTGCCAGCAGCAGGGGGGGCCGAGATACGCAGTATTTT
TRBV5-1	NA	NA	TRBJ1-1	CASSLEGLGLNTEAFF	TGCGCCAGCAGCTTGGAAGGTCTGGGGCTTAACACTGAAGCTTTCTTT
TRBV7-9	TRBD2	once	TRBJ2-3	CASSSDLAGSDDTQYF	TGTGCCAGCAGCTCGGACTTAGCGGGATCAGACGATACGCAGTATTTT
TRBV5-5	NA	NA	TRBJ2-4	CASSPNTGRGAKNIQYF	TGTGCCAGCAGCCCTAACACCGGTCGAGGAGCCAAAAACATTCAGTACTTC
TRBV5-4	NA	NA	TRBJ2-1	CASSFDLPPRNEQFF	TGTGCCAGCAGCTTTGACTTACCTCCGCGCAATGAGCAGTTCTTC
TRBV11-3	TRBD1	NA	TRBJ1-2	CASSKRGTGLYGYTF	TGTGCCAGCAGTAAACGCGGGACAGGGCTCTATGGCTACACCTTC
TRBV6-5	NA	NA	TRBJ2-5	CATTRGRAQETQYF	TGTGCCACTACCCGGGGCAGGGCCCAAGAGACCCAGTACTTC
TRBV6-6	NA	NA	TRBJ2-1	CASSYSDEQFF	TGTGCCAGCAGTTACTCGGATGAGCAGTTCTTC
TRBV7-2	TRBD1	NA	TRBJ1-2	CASSWGQGAGGYTF	TGTGCCAGCAGCTGGGGACAGGGGGCTGGAGGCTACACCTTC
TRBV14	TRBD1	NA	TRBJ1-2	CASSQRTGAGYTF	TGTGCCAGCAGCCAGAGGACAGGGGCTGGCTACACCTTC
TRBV6-1	NA	NA	TRBJ2-5	CASSGISLETQYF	TGTGCCAGCAGTGGAATCTCGTTAGAGACCCAGTACTTC
TRBV6-1	NA	NA	TRBJ2-2	CASSEARGLRGLNTGELFF	TGTGCCAGCAGTGAAGCGCGGGGGCTACGGGGGCTAAACACCGGGGAGCTGTTTTTT
TRBV30	NA	NA	TRBJ2-3	CAWKSFGSRLRPDTQYF	TGTGCCTGGAAATCGTTTGGAAGTCGCCTCCGTCCAGATACGCAGTATTTT
TRBV7-8	TRBD2	NA	TRBJ2-1	CASSLERGLAVFNEQFF	TGTGCCAGCAGCTTAGAACGGGGACTAGCGGTTTTCAATGAGCAGTTCTTC
TRBV9	TRBD2	few	TRBJ2-5	CASSVASGGAGETQYF	TGTGCCAGCAGCGTAGCCAGCGGGGGGGCCGGTGAGACCCAGTACTTC
TRBV6-6	NA	NA	TRBJ2-5	CASRGSQETQYF	TGTGCCAGCCGAGGGAGTCAAGAGACCCAGTACTTC
TRBV29-1	NA	NA	TRBJ2-5	CSVQEDLGTQYF	TGCAGCGTGCAGGAGGATTTAGGGACCCAGTACTTC
TRBV7-9	NA	NA	TRBJ1-2	CASSQITMLGGYTF	TGTGCCAGCAGCCAAATTACGATGTTGGGTGGCTACACCTTC
TRBV5-4	TRBD2	NA	TRBJ2-5	CASSLAGGSETQYF	TGTGCCAGCAGCTTGGCGGGGGGTTCGGAGACCCAGTACTTC
TRBV7-5	NA	NA	TRBJ2-1	CARSSGIKTSCNNEQFF	TGTGCCAGAAGCTCAGGGATTAAGACTAGCTGTAACAATGAGCAGTTCTTC
TRBV10-3	NA	NA	TRBJ2-3	CAISSAGDVRDTQYF	TGTGCCATCAGTTCAGCAGGGGATGTGAGGGATACGCAGTATTTT
TRBV7-2	NA	NA	TRBJ2-1	CASITGAYNEQFF	TGTGCCAGCATCACCGGGGCCTACAATGAGCAGTTCTTC
TRBV4-2	NA	few	TRBJ2-2	CASSQTPLTVIHSNTGELFF	TGTGCCAGCAGCCAAACCCCCTTGACCGTTATCCACAGCAACACCGGGGAGCTGTTTTTT
TRBV6-6	NA	NA	TRBJ1-2	CASRDKGLNNNGYTF	TGTGCCAGCAGGGACAAGGGCCTAAACAATAACGGCTACACCTTC
TRBV5-4	TRBD2	NA	TRBJ2-1	CASSPRTSIEQFF	TGTGCCAGCAGCCCTCGGACTAGCATAGAGCAGTTCTTC
TRBV20-1	TRBD2	NA	TRBJ2-5	CSTSVTETQYF	TGCAGTACTAGCGTGACGGAGACCCAGTACTTC
TRBV15	NA	NA	TRBJ2-1	CATSRGPPSNEQFF	TGTGCCACCAGCAGGGGCCCGCCCAGCAATGAGCAGTTCTTC
TRBV7-3	TRBD1	NA	TRBJ1-1	CASSQVTGEGAEAFF	TGTGCCAGCAGCCAGGTTACAGGGGAAGGAGCTGAAGCTTTCTTT
TRBV23-1	TRBD1	NA	TRBJ1-1	CAYPRDRGRGETEAFF	TGCGCCTATCCACGGGACAGGGGGCGCGGGGAAACTGAAGCTTTCTTT
TRBV6-5	NA	NA	TRBJ1-2	CASSYVPHYGYTF	TGTGCCAGCAGTTACGTGCCGCACTATGGCTACACCTTC
TRBV15	NA	NA	TRBJ1-1	CATSRDLLPGEGFF	TGTGCCACCAGCAGAGATTTACTTCCCGGGGAAGGTTTCTTT
TRBV4-3	NA	NA	TRBJ2-3	CASSQYRGWENTDTQYF	TGCGCCAGCAGCCAGTACCGTGGGTGGGAGAACACAGATACGCAGTATTTT
TRBV11-3	TRBD1	NA	TRBJ1-1	CASSSGGADTEAFF	TGTGCCAGCAGCTCAGGGGGCGCGGACACTGAAGCTTTCTTT